This TCR beta chain is from a study of identical twins. Trimming took 5 bases from V and 2 from J, leaving 13 bases between them. The length of the CDR3 is 15 residues. CDR1 SEHNR and CDR2 FQNEAQ come from the germline V gene (reference sequence). Through template switching, a universal primer site was introduced, and the cDNA contained unique molecular identifiers. TCRdb passed the 5' RACE reads through MiXCR, listing each CDR3 protein once. The profile shows hundreds of thousands of distinct CDR3 sequences, 8.5% to 9.5% of them singletons. This clonotype came up a few times. All of the donors were Caucasians in good health. This sample was shared with a second study, whose subject was yellow fever vaccine responses in identical twins.

The sample consisted of CD8+ T cells sorted from blood. The TCR sequence derives from a woman under 30 in good health. The chain combines TRBV7-9 with TRBJ1-5; a possible D gene is TRBD1 (5 bases). The CDR3 region has the DNA TGTGCCAGCAGCCCGGGGCCCGTAGGCAATCAGCCCCAGCATTTT. Residues: CASSPGPVGNQPQHF.